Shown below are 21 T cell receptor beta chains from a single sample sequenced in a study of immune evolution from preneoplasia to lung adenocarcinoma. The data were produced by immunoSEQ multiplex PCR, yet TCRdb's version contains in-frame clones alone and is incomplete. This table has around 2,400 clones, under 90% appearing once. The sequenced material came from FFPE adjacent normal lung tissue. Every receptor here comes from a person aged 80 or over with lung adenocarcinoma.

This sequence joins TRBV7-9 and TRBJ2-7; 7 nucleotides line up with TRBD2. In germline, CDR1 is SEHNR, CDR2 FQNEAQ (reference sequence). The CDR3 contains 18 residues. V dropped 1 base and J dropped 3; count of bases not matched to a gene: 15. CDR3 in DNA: TGTGCCAGCAGCTTAGATAGGGTGGCGGCGGGAGCGAACTACGAGCAGTACTTC. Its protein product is CASSLDRVAAGANYEQYF.

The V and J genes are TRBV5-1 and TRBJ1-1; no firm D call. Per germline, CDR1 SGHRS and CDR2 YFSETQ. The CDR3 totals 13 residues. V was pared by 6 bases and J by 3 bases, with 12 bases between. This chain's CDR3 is CASTKSRDTEAFF. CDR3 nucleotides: TGCGCCAGCACCAAAAGTAGGGACACTGAAGCTTTCTTT.

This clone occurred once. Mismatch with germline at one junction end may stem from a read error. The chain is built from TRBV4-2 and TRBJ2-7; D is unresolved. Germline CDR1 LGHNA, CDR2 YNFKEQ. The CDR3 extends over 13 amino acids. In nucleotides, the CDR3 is TGTGCCAACAGCCTGGGCGGAACCTACGAGCAGTACTTC. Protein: CANSLGGTYEQYF.

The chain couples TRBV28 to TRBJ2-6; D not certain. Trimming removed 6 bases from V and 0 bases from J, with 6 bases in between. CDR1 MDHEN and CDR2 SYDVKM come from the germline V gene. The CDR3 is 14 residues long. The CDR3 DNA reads TGTGCCAGCAGCCCACGCTCTGGGGCCAACGTCCTGACTTTC. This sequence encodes CASSPRSGANVLTF.

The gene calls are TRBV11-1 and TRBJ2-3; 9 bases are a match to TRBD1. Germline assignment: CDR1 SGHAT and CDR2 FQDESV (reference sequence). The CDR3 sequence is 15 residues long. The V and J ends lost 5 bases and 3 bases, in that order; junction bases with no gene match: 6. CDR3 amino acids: CASSKQGARTDTQYF. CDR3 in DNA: TGTGCCAGCAGCAAACAGGGGGCACGGACAGATACGCAGTATTTT.

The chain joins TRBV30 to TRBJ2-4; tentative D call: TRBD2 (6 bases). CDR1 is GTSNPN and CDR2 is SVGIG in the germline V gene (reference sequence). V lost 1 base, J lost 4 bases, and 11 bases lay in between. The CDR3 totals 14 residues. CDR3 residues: CAWSDGGIKNIQYF. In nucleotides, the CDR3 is TGTGCCTGGAGTGACGGGGGTATTAAAAACATTCAGTACTTC.

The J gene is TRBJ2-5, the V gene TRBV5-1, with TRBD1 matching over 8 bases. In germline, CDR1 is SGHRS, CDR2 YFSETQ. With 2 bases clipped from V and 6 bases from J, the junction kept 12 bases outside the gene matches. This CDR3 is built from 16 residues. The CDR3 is CASSFGPAGGGKTQYF. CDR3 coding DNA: TGCGCCAGCAGCTTCGGCCCCGCAGGGGGCGGAAAGACCCAGTACTTC.

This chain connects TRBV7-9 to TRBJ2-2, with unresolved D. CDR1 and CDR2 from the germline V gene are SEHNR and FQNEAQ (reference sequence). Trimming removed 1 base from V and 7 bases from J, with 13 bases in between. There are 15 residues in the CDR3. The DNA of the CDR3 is TGTGCCAGCAGCTTAGTTTCGGGTGTCGGCGGGGAGCTGTTTTTT. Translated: CASSLVSGVGGELFF. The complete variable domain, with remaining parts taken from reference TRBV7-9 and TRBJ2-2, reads DTGVSQNPRHKITKRGQNVTFRCDPISEHNRLYWYRQTLGQGPEFLTYFQNEAQLEKSRLLSDRFSAERPKGSFSTLEIQRTEQGDSAMYLCASSLVSGVGGELFFGEGSRLTVL.

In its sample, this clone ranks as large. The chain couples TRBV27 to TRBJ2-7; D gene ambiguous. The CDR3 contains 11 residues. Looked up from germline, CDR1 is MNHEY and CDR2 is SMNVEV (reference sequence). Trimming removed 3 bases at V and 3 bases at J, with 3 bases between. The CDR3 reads CASSFGYEQYF. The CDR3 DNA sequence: TGTGCCAGCAGTTTTGGCTACGAGCAGTACTTC.

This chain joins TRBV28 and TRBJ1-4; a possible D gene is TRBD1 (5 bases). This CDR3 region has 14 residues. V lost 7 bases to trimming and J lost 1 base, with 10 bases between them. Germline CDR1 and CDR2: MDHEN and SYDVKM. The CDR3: CASKRQRTNEKLFF. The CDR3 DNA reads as TGTGCCAGCAAACGACAGCGAACTAATGAAAAACTGTTTTTT.

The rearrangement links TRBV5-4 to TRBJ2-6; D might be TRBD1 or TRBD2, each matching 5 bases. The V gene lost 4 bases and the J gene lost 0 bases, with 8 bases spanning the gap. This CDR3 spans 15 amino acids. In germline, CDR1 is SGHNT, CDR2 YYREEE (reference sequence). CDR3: CASSQGTSGANVLTF. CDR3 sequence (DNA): TGTGCCAGCAGCCAAGGGACCTCTGGGGCCAACGTCCTGACTTTC.

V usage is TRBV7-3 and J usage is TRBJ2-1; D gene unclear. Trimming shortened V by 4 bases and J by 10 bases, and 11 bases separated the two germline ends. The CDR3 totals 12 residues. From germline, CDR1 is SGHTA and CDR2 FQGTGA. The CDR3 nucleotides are TGTGCCAGCAGCTCCCAATCAGGAGAGCAGTTCTTC. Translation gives CASSSQSGEQFF.

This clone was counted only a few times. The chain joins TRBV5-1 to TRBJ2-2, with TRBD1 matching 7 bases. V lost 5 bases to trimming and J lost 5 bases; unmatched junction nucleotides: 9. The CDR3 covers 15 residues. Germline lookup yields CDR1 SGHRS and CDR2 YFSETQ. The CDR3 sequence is CASRTGTVGTGELFF. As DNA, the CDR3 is TGCGCCAGCAGAACCGGGACAGTTGGGACCGGGGAGCTGTTTTTT.

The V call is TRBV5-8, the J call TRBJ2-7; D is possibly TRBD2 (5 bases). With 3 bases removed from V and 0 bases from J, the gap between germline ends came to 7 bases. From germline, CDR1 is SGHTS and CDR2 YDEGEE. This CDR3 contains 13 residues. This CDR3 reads CASSWEFSYEQYF. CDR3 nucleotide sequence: TGTGCCAGCAGCTGGGAGTTCTCCTACGAGCAGTACTTC. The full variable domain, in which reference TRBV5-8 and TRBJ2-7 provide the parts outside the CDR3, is EAGVTQSPTHLIKTRGQQATLRCSPISGHTSVYWYQQALGLGLQFLLWYDEGEERNRGNFPPRFSGRQFPNYSSELNVNALELEDSALYLCASSWEFSYEQYFGPGTRLTVT.

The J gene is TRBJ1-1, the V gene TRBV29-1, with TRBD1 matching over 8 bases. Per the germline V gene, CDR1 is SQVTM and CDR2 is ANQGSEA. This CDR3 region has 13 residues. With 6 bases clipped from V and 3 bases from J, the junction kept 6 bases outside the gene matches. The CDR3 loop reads CSVRTGTYTEAFF. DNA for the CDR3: TGCAGCGTACGGACAGGGACATACACTGAAGCTTTCTTT.

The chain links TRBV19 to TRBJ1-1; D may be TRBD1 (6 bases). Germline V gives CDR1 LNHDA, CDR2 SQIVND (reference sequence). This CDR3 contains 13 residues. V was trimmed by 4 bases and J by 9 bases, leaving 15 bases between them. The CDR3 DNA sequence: TGTGCCAGTAGTACCCAAAGGGGGGCCCAAGCTTTCTTT. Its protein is CASSTQRGAQAFF.

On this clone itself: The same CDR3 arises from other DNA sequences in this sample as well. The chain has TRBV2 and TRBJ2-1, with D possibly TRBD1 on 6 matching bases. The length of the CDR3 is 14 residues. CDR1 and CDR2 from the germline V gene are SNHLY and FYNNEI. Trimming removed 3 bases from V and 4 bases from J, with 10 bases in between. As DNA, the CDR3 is TGTGCCAGCAGTGACAGGACAGCGTACAATGAGCAGTTCTTC. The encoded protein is CASSDRTAYNEQFF.

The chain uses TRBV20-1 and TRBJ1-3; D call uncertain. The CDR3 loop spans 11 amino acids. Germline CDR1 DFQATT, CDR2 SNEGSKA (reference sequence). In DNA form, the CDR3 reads TGCAGCCTTCAGCTAGGAAACACCATATATTTT. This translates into CSLQLGNTIYF.

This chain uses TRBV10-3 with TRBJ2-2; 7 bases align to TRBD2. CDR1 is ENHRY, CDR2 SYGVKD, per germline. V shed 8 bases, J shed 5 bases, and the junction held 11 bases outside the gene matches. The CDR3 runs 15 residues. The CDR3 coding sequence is TGTGCCATCGGAGCCCCGGGACTAACAACCGGGGAGCTGTTTTTT. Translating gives CAIGAPGLTTGELFF.

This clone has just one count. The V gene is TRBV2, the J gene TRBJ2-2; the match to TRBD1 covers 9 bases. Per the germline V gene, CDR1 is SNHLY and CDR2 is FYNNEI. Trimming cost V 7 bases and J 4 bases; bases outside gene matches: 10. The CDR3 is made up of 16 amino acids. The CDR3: CASNPARTGVTGELFF. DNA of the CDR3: TGTGCCAGCAACCCGGCCCGGACAGGGGTCACCGGGGAGCTGTTTTTT.

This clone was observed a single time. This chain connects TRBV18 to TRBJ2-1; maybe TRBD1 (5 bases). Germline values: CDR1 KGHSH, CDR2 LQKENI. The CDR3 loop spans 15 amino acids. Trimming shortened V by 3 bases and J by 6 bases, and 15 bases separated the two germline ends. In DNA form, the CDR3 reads TGTGCCAGCTCACCTAGTCTAATGACAGCCAATGAGCAGTTCTTC. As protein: CASSPSLMTANEQFF.